This T cell receptor beta chain was sequenced for a study of cytomegalovirus exposure and HLA in healthy donors (dated by TCRdb to the late 2010s). At the level of the whole study: An earlier analysis of several hundred of the donors reported 250 to 300 Gb of sequence data and some 110 million unique TCR beta sequences obtained from roughly 180 million T cells. About 310 gigabases of sequencing data and some 85 million unique TCR sequences were included in an early release covering around 650 HLA-typed donors. Of the approximately 400 genotyped donors, 65% to 90% fell in the genetic ancestry cluster associated with self-reported Caucasian donors. The aim of the study was to test whether cataloging public T cell receptors could identify signatures of past pathogen exposure. The study profiled the T cell repertoires of 500 to 800 subjects by immunosequencing and related them to cytomegalovirus serostatus. A separate validation cohort of approximately 130 different subjects was used in addition to the roughly 700-subject first cohort. To predict cytomegalovirus infection status, the study brought together high-throughput TCR immunosequencing, statistical association of individual TCRs with disease status, and machine learning. In a later analysis, previously published TCR beta repertoires from 670 or so donors were re-analyzed and high-resolution HLA genotyping was added so that TCR occurrence patterns could be studied. Rather than using new phenotypic data, the later analysis identified candidate immune exposures from TCR beta sequences and from how often those sequences occurred across donors. In an earlier analysis of around 540 of the donors, high-throughput TCR beta sequencing was used to judge whether each TCR beta V gene segment behaved as functional or pseudogenic. Donor age, sex, ethnicity and CMV serostatus were collected together with the repertoire data. Genome-wide SNP genotypes for about 65% of the 666 donors were used in a later genetic analysis, which treated that subset as a discovery cohort. Every repertoire in the discovery cohort had been generated on one and the same sequencing platform. HLA typing included class I and class II loci at four-digit resolution. Typing coverage varied by locus: about 629-630 donors for A, B, C, DRB1 and DQB1; more than 500 for DQA1; some 610 for DPA1; approximately 490 for DPB1. Roughly 5 DR-DQ haplotypes were handled as single units for association and clustering, since linkage in the cohort was strong. Among under 450 genotyped donors of the cohort, an average of around 240,000 unique TCR beta nucleotide sequences were sequenced per donor, 15% to 20% of them non-productive. Overall results and qualifications from the work: In this cohort, only TCR beta chains were sequenced, and detectable features were limited by the absence of alpha or paired-chain data. A further reported finding was that TCR beta sequences accurately predicted the HLA-A and HLA-B alleles for most subjects in the first cohort. A later analysis reported that several top co-occurrence clusters appeared linked to parvovirus B19, influenza, CMV and Epstein-Barr virus. About 17 rarely observed V segments, including chromosome 9 orphons, were excluded from the earlier analysis of approximately 600 of the donors because counts were too low. At a false discovery rate of 0.05, a later analysis linked fewer than 20,000 TCR beta sequences to specific HLA alleles. When HLA alleles, especially DR and DQ, strongly co-occurred, TCR associations were difficult to assign to individual alleles. The authors suggested that the approach could potentially be generalized to other disease states and immunological phenotypes. In an earlier analysis of approximately 590 of the donors, most TCR beta V segments appeared in productive rearrangements about 90% or about 30% of the time, broadly matching IMGT annotations. CMV serostatus was the only immune exposure information available for the cohort. The sequencing pipeline was judged likely to have produced a cluster of highly shared sequence variants as a technical artifact. Compared with the roughly 670-donor mean, donors in an Asian-associated ancestry cluster had fewer N-insertions in productive TCRs, according to a later genetic analysis. Compared with equally common non-associated chains, HLA-associated TCR beta chains in a later analysis were more clonally expanded and had lower generation probabilities. Correlated functional status among segregating V segments might be attributable to linkage disequilibrium, but an unknown experimental factor could not be ruled out. According to a later analysis, TCR association rates differed among HLA loci, with DRB1 alleles showing the most associated TCRs and HLA-C alleles showing the fewest. Presence/absence analyses assumed roughly uniform sequencing depth across donors, an assumption that may not hold. Some IMGT-functional V segments, including TRBV6-2 and TRBV6-3, could not be distinguished by the 87-base-pair reads and were therefore excluded. Most TCR sequences were observed very rarely across donors, whereas some public TCRs were present in many individuals. In both the original and validation cohorts, the classifier was reported to diagnose cytomegalovirus status with high specificity and sensitivity. An association between a missense DCLRE1C variant and V-gene and J-gene trimming of TCR beta chains was found in a later genetic analysis and replicated in an independent cohort. In vitro tests confirmed that a few of the cytomegalovirus-associated TCR beta chains recognize cytomegalovirus antigens. In a later analysis, most CMV-associated TCR beta chains were found to appear HLA-restricted, with HLA associations seemingly driven largely by CMV exposure. In the study, some 160 TCR beta chains were listed as associated with cytomegalovirus. Because some donors lacked HLA typing at each locus, the association tests relied only on the typed subset.

Libraries were constructed by the immunoSEQ multiplex PCR assay. For the multiplex PCR, a mixture combining 60 forward primers for TCR Vbeta segments and 13 reverse primers for TCR Jbeta segments was used. A multiplex PCR assay on genomic DNA amplified the CDR3 region of rearranged TCR beta genes. The amplified TCR beta libraries were sequenced on the Illumina HiSeq System as 87-base-pair reads. Per the authors' processing: A later analysis counted about 80 million unique TCR beta chains across the 550 to 700 repertoires, and some 11 million of these chains were shared by at least two donors. A nearest-neighbor algorithm error-corrected the raw reads and collapsed the reads into unique sequences, merging closely related sequences to remove PCR and sequencing errors. To assign V, D and J gene segments, CDR3 sequences were aligned to IMGT reference sequences. For a sequence to be retained, a match of at least six nucleotides was required to both a V gene segment and a J gene segment. A rearrangement counted as productive if the CDR3 had no stop codons and remained in frame with V and J, and every other rearrangement counted as non-productive. CDR3 was defined by IMGT convention, running from the second conserved V-encoded cysteine to the conserved J-encoded phenylalanine. The earlier analysis of about 640 of the donors excluded any sequence lacking an unambiguous match to a single V gene segment. An earlier analysis of fewer than 750 of the donors classified V segments as functional when productive rearrangements were above 56.7% and as segregating when the standard deviation between donors was above 5%. A statistical classification framework was developed to diagnose cytomegalovirus status using the catalog of TCR beta chain sequences. V and J gene assignment, in a later analysis, came from comparing TCR nucleotide sequences with IMGT/GENE-DB human TR gene sequences. The TCRdist pipeline was used in a later analysis to assign CDR3 sequences and most-parsimonious VDJ recombination scenarios. In a later analysis, each TCR beta chain was defined by its CDR3 amino acid sequence together with its V-gene family, and reads lacking a unique V-gene family were excluded. A later analysis removed over 500 highly shared, low-generation-probability nucleotide sequences to deal with suspected cross-contamination and a sequencing artifact. For each public chain, a later analysis derived a clonal expansion index from normalized ranks of inferred template counts within each repertoire. A later analysis computed generation probabilities with a VDJ recombination model fitted to out-of-frame rearrangements, and checked the results against IGoR. In a later analysis, TCR-TCR, TCR-HLA and TCR-CMV co-occurrence was scored with hypergeometric tests, and a repertoire-size bias correction was applied to TCR pairs. In a later analysis, false discovery rates were estimated by permuting HLA or CMV assignments 20 times. A later analysis grouped co-occurring TCRs with DBSCAN, adding TCRdist sequence similarity when clustering within HLA-allele-positive subsets. Repertoires with fewer than 30,000 or more than 120,000 public chains were left out of co-occurrence clustering, as were four to six repertoires with anomalous nucleotide sharing. The clones in this table, taken by TCRdb from immuneACCESS, are in-frame only. Not every clone is retained; where verified, under half of the shortfall comes from an unresolved V gene, and the cause of the rest is unknown. V and J calls and clone size are as listed in that table; D and trimming were resolved from the DNA. In this sample the table shows roughly 230,000 clones, around 90% of which occur a single time. Of the sample, about 1.5% falls within the top ten clones.

A remark on this clone: The specificity of this receptor is unknown. No base qualities exist here, and no much larger clone lies one base off it.

Between the V and J ends, shortened by 5 bases and 0 bases respectively, the junction contains 13 bases. The CDR3 holds 15 amino acids from the cysteine to the phenylalanine. Only the CDR3 region is kept as DNA, spanning 45 bases read in frame from base 1. CDR1 and CDR2 (MDHEN, SYDVKM) derive from the germline V gene. The cohort consisted of hundreds of healthy bone marrow donors. Cohort members were all nominally healthy when sampled, although unrecorded immune exposures were likely present. The donor was CMV seronegative and belonged to the group of roughly 330 seronegative cohort members. A peripheral blood sample was collected from each donor, and TCR beta sequencing was performed on peripheral blood mononuclear cells. The Qiagen DNeasy Blood Extraction Kit was used to extract genomic DNA from the blood cell samples.

Recombination connected TRBV28 to TRBJ1-1; the D gene is possibly TRBD1, with 6 bases matching. The sequenced material came from PBMCs. This sequence originates from a girl between 2 and 10 years old in good health and CMV-seronegative. The CDR3 protein: CASSPPGHLNTEAFF. The nucleotide sequence reads TGTGCCAGCAGTCCCCCGGGACACCTGAACACTGAAGCTTTCTTT.